This TCR beta chain was sequenced in a study of blood T cell repertoires in COVID-19. Whole-study context: The United States, Italy and Spain supplied acute and convalescent COVID-19 samples. Nucleic acid was either cDNA or gDNA, and it came from T cells, B-cell-depleted T cells, or PBMCs.

The CDR3 covers 17 residues. V trimming: 0 bases; J trimming: 3 bases; junction bases outside the gene matches: 6. The V gene's germline CDR1 is SGHTA and CDR2 FQGTGA. Original processing methods: Amplification of reference gene primers provided the estimated nucleated cell counts. Profiled with immunoSEQ multiplex PCR; TCRdb holds only in-frame clones, not every one. V and J calls plus clone size are reproduced from that table; the DNA served to infer D and trimming. The sample lists 200,000 to 250,000 clones, approximately 78% occurring once. The chain couples TRBV7-3 to TRBJ2-2; 8 positions match TRBD1. The sample was peripheral blood. The source of this sequence is a woman in her thirties or forties with acute or convalescent COVID-19. CDR3 region: CASSLTPDRVDTGELFF. CDR3 nucleotide sequence: TGTGCCAGCAGCTTAACCCCGGACAGGGTTGACACCGGGGAGCTGTTTTTT.